A selection of T cell receptor beta chains follows, all from one sample in a study of shared clonotypes between healthy human individuals. Libraries were prepared by immunoSEQ multiplex PCR; TCRdb keeps only in-frame clonotypes and omits some of them. The sample holds about 2.1 million clones, 90% to 95% seen once. Sequenced input: naive CD8+ T cells from PBMCs. These receptors originate from a man aged 18 to 29 in good health. Some clones in this sample may be carry-over from other donors' samples. The CDR3 runs from the conserved cysteine through the conserved F or W. The D gene is left open where the match is weak. Expanded clones get a size class; other rows say once, few or many, or leave the size out.

CDR3,DNA,J,V,D,size,length
CASSQVGGGLSYEQYF,TGCGCCAGCAGCCAAGTTGGGGGAGGCCTCTCCTACGAGCAGTACTTC,TRBJ2-7,TRBV4-1,NA,NA,16
CASSFLTDEAFF,TGTGCCAGCAGCTTCCTAACCGATGAAGCTTTCTTT,TRBJ1-1,TRBV5-6,NA,NA,12
CASSEYSTTEAFF,TGTGCCAGCAGTGAATATAGTACTACTGAAGCTTTCTTT,TRBJ1-1,TRBV25-1,NA,NA,13
CATSSGRVYNEQFF,TGTGCCACCAGTTCGGGGCGGGTGTACAATGAGCAGTTCTTC,TRBJ2-1,TRBV27,NA,NA,14
CASSQGEPTRDTQYF,TGTGCCAGCAGTCAAGGGGAGCCGACCCGAGATACGCAGTATTTT,TRBJ2-3,TRBV6-5,NA,NA,15
CASSLPDRGDTQYF,TGCGCCAGCAGCCTTCCGGACAGGGGGGATACGCAGTATTTT,TRBJ2-3,TRBV5-1,TRBD1,NA,14
CATLGGSKNIQYF,TGTGCCACCCTGGGGGGTTCCAAAAACATTCAGTACTTC,TRBJ2-4,TRBV15,NA,NA,13
CASSEWGQAANEKLFF,TGTGCCAGCAGTGAATGGGGACAGGCAGCTAATGAAAAACTGTTTTTT,TRBJ1-4,TRBV6-1,TRBD1,NA,16
CASSQEGPGGEANYGYTF,TGCGCCAGCAGCCAAGAAGGGCCCGGGGGGGAGGCTAACTATGGCTACACCTTC,TRBJ1-2,TRBV4-3,NA,NA,18
CASITGPSTDTQYF,TGTGCCAGCATCACGGGACCTAGCACAGATACGCAGTATTTT,TRBJ2-3,TRBV7-9,NA,NA,14
CASSPAKPNTGELFF,TGTGCCAGCAGCCCAGCTAAACCGAACACCGGGGAGCTGTTTTTT,TRBJ2-2,TRBV13,NA,NA,15
CASSLLETSGRAKETQYF,TGTGCCAGCAGTCTTTTAGAGACTAGCGGGAGGGCCAAGGAGACCCAGTACTTC,TRBJ2-5,TRBV2,TRBD2,once,18
CASSLTGTGGYEQYF,TGTGCCAGCAGTCTAACCGGGACAGGGGGGTACGAGCAGTACTTC,TRBJ2-7,TRBV27,TRBD1,NA,15
CASSSYDRAGELFF,TGTGCCAGCAGCTCCTACGACAGGGCCGGGGAGCTGTTTTTT,TRBJ2-2,TRBV7-9,TRBD1,NA,14
CASSSGWNTEAFF,TGTGCCAGTAGCTCGGGGTGGAACACTGAAGCTTTCTTT,TRBJ1-1,TRBV19,NA,NA,13
CASSQDPVQGTNTEAFF,TGTGCCAGCAGCCAAGACCCGGTACAGGGGACAAACACTGAAGCTTTCTTT,TRBJ1-1,TRBV4-2,TRBD1,NA,17
CASSQVAQPNEKLFF,TGCGCCAGCAGCCAAGTTGCACAGCCTAATGAAAAACTGTTTTTT,TRBJ1-4,TRBV4-1,NA,NA,15
CASSAVQGAYTEAFF,TGTGCCAGCAGCGCCGTGCAGGGGGCTTACACTGAAGCTTTCTTT,TRBJ1-1,TRBV9,TRBD1,NA,15
CASSPGRHEQFF,TGTGCCAGCAGCCCGGGGAGGCATGAGCAGTTCTTC,TRBJ2-1,TRBV27,NA,NA,12
CASSLYLQGSGNTIYF,TGTGCCAGCAGTTTATATCTGCAGGGATCTGGAAACACCATATATTTT,TRBJ1-3,TRBV28,NA,NA,16
CASSSPGEQYF,TGTGCCAGCAGCTCCCCAGGCGAGCAGTACTTC,TRBJ2-7,TRBV11-3,NA,NA,11
CASTTLAEYPYGEQFF,TGTGCCAGCACCACCCTAGCGGAATATCCTTACGGGGAGCAGTTCTTC,TRBJ2-1,TRBV9,TRBD2,NA,16
CASSLLGAGELFF,TGCGCCAGCAGCTTGCTGGGAGCCGGGGAGCTGTTTTTT,TRBJ2-2,TRBV5-1,NA,NA,13
CAARGANTGELFF,TGTGCCGCCCGAGGGGCCAACACCGGGGAGCTGTTTTTT,TRBJ2-2,TRBV7-9,NA,NA,13
CASSQGMKGEEQYF,TGCGCCAGCAGCCAAGGGATGAAAGGGGAGGAGCAGTACTTC,TRBJ2-7,TRBV4-1,NA,NA,14
CSAPPSVGYTF,TGCAGTGCTCCCCCTAGTGTTGGCTACACCTTC,TRBJ1-2,TRBV20-1,NA,NA,11
CASSSDRESLRAVDEQYF,TGTGCCAGCAGTTCGGACAGGGAATCGCTACGAGCAGTGGACGAGCAGTACTTC,TRBJ2-7,TRBV2,TRBD1,NA,18
CASSFVEAEAYEQYF,TGTGCCAGCAGCTTCGTTGAGGCAGAGGCCTACGAGCAGTACTTC,TRBJ2-7,TRBV5-6,NA,NA,15
CASSLSGSPFF,TGTGCCAGCAGCTTGTCGGGGTCCCCGTTTTTT,TRBJ2-2,TRBV7-9,NA,NA,11
CASSWTSGRGGELFF,TGTGCCAGCAGCTGGACTAGCGGGAGGGGCGGGGAGCTGTTTTTT,TRBJ2-2,TRBV7-2,TRBD2,NA,15
CASSPDSYNEQFF,TGTGCCAGCAGCCCCGATTCTTACAATGAGCAGTTCTTC,TRBJ2-1,TRBV5-6,NA,NA,13
CASSFRLAGGVSYNEQFF,TGTGCCAGCAGCTTTAGACTAGCGGGAGGGGTCTCCTACAATGAGCAGTTCTTC,TRBJ2-1,TRBV11-2,TRBD2,NA,18
CASSVGRGSTDTQYF,TGTGCCAGCAGCGTAGGGCGGGGGAGCACAGATACGCAGTATTTT,TRBJ2-3,TRBV9,TRBD2,NA,15
CASSVSGDGYTF,TGTGCCAGCAGCGTTTCGGGGGATGGCTACACCTTC,TRBJ1-2,TRBV9,NA,NA,12
CASSTDRLTAEAFF,TGTGCCAGCAGCACGGACAGACTGACCGCTGAAGCTTTCTTT,TRBJ1-1,TRBV27,NA,NA,14
CASSEWGRGLDEQYF,TGTGCCAGCAGTGAATGGGGCAGGGGTCTAGACGAGCAGTACTTC,TRBJ2-7,TRBV6-1,NA,NA,15
CASSFFTDKGGELFF,TGTGCCAGCAGTTTTTTTACAGATAAGGGCGGGGAGCTGTTTTTT,TRBJ2-2,TRBV27,NA,NA,15
CASTPRSGRGYEQYF,TGTGCCAGTACCCCCCGTTCAGGGAGAGGCTACGAGCAGTACTTC,TRBJ2-7,TRBV19,NA,NA,15
CASSSGDAYQETQYF,TGTGCCAGCAGCTCCGGGGACGCCTACCAAGAGACCCAGTACTTC,TRBJ2-5,TRBV7-2,NA,NA,15
CSVGRGTSEYNEQFF,TGCAGCGTTGGAAGAGGCACTAGCGAATACAATGAGCAGTTCTTC,TRBJ2-1,TRBV29-1,TRBD2,NA,15
CASSISGQPKSYEQYF,TGTGCCAGCAGCATTTCCGGACAGCCAAAATCCTACGAGCAGTACTTC,TRBJ2-7,TRBV9,NA,NA,16
CASSLGGAFLYF,TGTGCCAGCAGTTTGGGAGGGGCTTTTCTGTACTTC,TRBJ2-7,TRBV27,TRBD2,NA,12
CALRIGTGYGYTF,TGTGCCCTTCGTATAGGGACAGGGTATGGCTACACCTTC,TRBJ1-2,TRBV28,TRBD1,once,13
CASSQAGTGSQPQHF,TGCGCCAGCAGCCAGGCCGGGACAGGTAGTCAGCCCCAGCATTTT,TRBJ1-5,TRBV4-1,TRBD1,NA,15
CATSREFGLAGANEQFF,TGTGCCACCAGCAGAGAGTTTGGACTAGCGGGAGCCAATGAGCAGTTCTTC,TRBJ2-1,TRBV15,TRBD2,NA,17
CASSLEGFQRGNTIYF,TGTGCCAGCAGCTTAGAGGGGTTCCAGCGTGGAAACACCATATATTTT,TRBJ1-3,TRBV11-2,NA,NA,16
CASSRETGNEQFF,TGTGCCAGCAGTAGAGAGACAGGGAATGAGCAGTTCTTC,TRBJ2-1,TRBV6-5,TRBD1,NA,13
CASSSSGNSNEKLFF,TGTGCCAGCAGCTCTTCAGGGAACTCTAATGAAAAACTGTTTTTT,TRBJ1-4,TRBV7-2,NA,once,15
CASLGRESDTQYF,TGTGCCAGCCTTGGGCGGGAGTCTGATACGCAGTATTTT,TRBJ2-3,TRBV7-8,TRBD2,NA,13
CASSRAQGRSYEQYF,TGTGCCAGCAGCAGAGCACAGGGGCGCTCCTACGAGCAGTACTTC,TRBJ2-7,TRBV7-9,TRBD1,NA,15
CARSKGPSANTIYF,TGTGCCAGAAGCAAGGGACCATCGGCAAACACCATATATTTT,TRBJ1-3,TRBV5-3,NA,NA,14
CASSRNRAYEQYF,TGTGCCAGCAGTAGAAACAGAGCCTACGAGCAGTACTTC,TRBJ2-7,TRBV6-5,NA,NA,13